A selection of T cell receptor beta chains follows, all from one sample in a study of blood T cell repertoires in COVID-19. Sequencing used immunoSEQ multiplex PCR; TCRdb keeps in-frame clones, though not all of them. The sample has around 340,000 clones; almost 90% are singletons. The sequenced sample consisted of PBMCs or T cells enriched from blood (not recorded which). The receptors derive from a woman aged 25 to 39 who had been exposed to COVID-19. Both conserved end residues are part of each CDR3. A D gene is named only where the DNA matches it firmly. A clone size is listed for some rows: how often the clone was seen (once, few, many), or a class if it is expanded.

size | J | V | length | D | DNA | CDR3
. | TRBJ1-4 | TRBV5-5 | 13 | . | TGTGCCAGCAGCTTGGCCGGGGGTGGAAAACTGTTTTTT | CASSLAGGGKLFF
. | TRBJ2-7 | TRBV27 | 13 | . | TGTGCCAGCAGGTACAGGGTCTCCTACGAGCAGTACTTC | CASRYRVSYEQYF
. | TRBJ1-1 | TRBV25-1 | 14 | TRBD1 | TGTGCCAGCAGGAGAATGACAGGGGGCACTGAAGCTTTCTTT | CASRRMTGGTEAFF
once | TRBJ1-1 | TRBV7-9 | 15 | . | TGTGCCAGCAGCTTAGCTCTTACTATGAACACTGAAGCTTTCTTT | CASSLALTMNTEAFF
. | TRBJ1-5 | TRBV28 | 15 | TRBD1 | TGTGCCAGCAGTTTAATGGGGCAGGGGGATCAGCCCCAGCATTTT | CASSLMGQGDQPQHF
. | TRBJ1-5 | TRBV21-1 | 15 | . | TGTGCCAGCAGCAAATTACAGGGGAGCAATCAGCCCCAGCATTTT | CASSKLQGSNQPQHF
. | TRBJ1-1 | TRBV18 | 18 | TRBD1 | TGTGCCAGCTCATCGGCTCACAGCCCGACAGGGTTGGGCACTGAAGTTTTCTTT | CASSSAHSPTGLGTEVFF
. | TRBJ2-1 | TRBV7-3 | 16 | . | TGTGCCAGCAGCTTAACTCGAGATAGCTCCTACAATGAGCAGTTCTTC | CASSLTRDSSYNEQFF
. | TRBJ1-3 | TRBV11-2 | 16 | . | TGTGCCAGCAGCTTAGTCAAGGGGCTTGTCGGAAACACCATATATTTT | CASSLVKGLVGNTIYF
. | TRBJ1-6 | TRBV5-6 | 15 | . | TGTGCCAGCAGCTTCCGGAGCTCCTATAATTCACCCCTCCACTTT | CASSFRSSYNSPLHF
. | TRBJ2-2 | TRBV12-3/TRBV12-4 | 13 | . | TGTGCCAGCAGGCCGTCGGTCCCCGGGGAGCTGTTTTTT | CASRPSVPGELFF
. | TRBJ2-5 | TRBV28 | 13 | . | TGTGCCAGCGGTGGCCTCCCACAAGAGACCCAGTACTTC | CASGGLPQETQYF
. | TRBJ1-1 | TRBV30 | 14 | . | TGTGCCTGGAGGGGCCTGGCGATGAACACTGAAGCTTTCTTT | CAWRGLAMNTEAFF
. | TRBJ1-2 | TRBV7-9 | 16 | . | TGTGCCAGCAGCTTAGCGGAGGCGGGGACCAACTATGGCTACACCTTC | CASSLAEAGTNYGYTF
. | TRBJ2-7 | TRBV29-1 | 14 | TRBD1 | TGCAGCGTTGAAGATCTTGAGAGGGGGCCTGAGCAGTACTTC | CSVEDLERGPEQYF
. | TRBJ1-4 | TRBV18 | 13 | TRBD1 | TGTGCCAGCTCGGGACAGACGGATGAAAAACTGTTTTTT | CASSGQTDEKLFF
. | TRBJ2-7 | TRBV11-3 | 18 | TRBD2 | TGTGCCAGCAGCCGCCATTTCACCTGGGGGGGAAACAAATACGAGCAGTACTTC | CASSRHFTWGGNKYEQYF
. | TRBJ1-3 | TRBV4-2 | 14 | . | TGTGCCAGCAGCCAAGTGGAGTTTGGAAACACCATATATTTT | CASSQVEFGNTIYF
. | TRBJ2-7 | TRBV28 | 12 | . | TGTGCCAGCAGTTTTGGACAGTACGAGCAGTACTTC | CASSFGQYEQYF
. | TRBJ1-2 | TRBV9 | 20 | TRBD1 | TGTGCCAGCAGCGTTGGCCCCGGACAGGGGCATGATATCGGGTTAGATGGCTACACCTTC | CASSVGPGQGHDIGLDGYTF
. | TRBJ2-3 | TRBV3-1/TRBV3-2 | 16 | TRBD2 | TGTGCCAGCAGCCCGACTAGCGGGGGTAGCACAGATACGCAGTATTTT | CASSPTSGGSTDTQYF
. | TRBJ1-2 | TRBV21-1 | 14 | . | TGTGCCAGGAAAATCAGGGGCGAGAGGCAAGGCTACACCTTC | CARKIRGERQGYTF
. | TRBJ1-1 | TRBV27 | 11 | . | TGTGCCAGCAGCCAAGGACAGGAAGCTTTCTTT | CASSQGQEAFF
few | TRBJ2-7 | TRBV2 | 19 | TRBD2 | TGTGCCAGCGCCTCTCCTCCTGGACTAGCGGGCCTTAGGCCCTACGAGCAGTACTTC | CASASPPGLAGLRPYEQYF
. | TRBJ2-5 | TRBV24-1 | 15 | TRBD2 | TGTGCCACCAGTGATTTCAGCGGGAGGGGGGAGACCCAGTACTTC | CATSDFSGRGETQYF
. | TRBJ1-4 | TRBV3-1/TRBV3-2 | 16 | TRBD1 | TGTGCCAGCAGCCGTTCGGAAGACAGGGGGGGTGAAAAACTGTTTTTT | CASSRSEDRGGEKLFF
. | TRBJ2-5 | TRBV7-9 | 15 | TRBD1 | TGTGCCAGCAGCTTAGTACAGGGGGCGGGGGAGACCCAGTACTTC | CASSLVQGAGETQYF
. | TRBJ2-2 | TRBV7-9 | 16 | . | TGTGCCAGCAGCTTTAGTAACGGAGGATACGACGGGGAGCTGTTTTTT | CASSFSNGGYDGELFF
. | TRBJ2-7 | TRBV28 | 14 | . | TGTGCCAGCATAAGGGACTTTGGTTCCTACGAGCAGTACTTC | CASIRDFGSYEQYF
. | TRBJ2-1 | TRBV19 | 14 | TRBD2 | TGTGCCAGTAGATACACGGGAGGGCCTACTGAGCAGTTCTTC | CASRYTGGPTEQFF
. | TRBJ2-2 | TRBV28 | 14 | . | TGTGCCAGCAGGGCCGGGACGAACACCGGGGAGCTGTTTTTT | CASRAGTNTGELFF
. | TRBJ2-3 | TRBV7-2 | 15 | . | TGTGCCAGCAGCTTAGTTCTAGGAAGCACAGATACGCAGTATTTT | CASSLVLGSTDTQYF
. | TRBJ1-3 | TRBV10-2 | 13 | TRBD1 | TGCGCCAGCAGTGAAGGGACAGCCAACACCATATATTTT | CASSEGTANTIYF
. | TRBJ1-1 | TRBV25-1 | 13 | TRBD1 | TGTGCCAGCAGAGGGACAGCGCAAAAGGAAGCTTTCTTT | CASRGTAQKEAFF
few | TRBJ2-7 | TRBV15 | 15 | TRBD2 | TGTGCCACCAGCGAGGGGGGGATACTAGCGGGTGAGCAGTACTTC | CATSEGGILAGEQYF
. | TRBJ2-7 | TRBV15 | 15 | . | TGTGCCACCAGCCCCTACAGGGGGGGATCCTACGAGCAGTACTTC | CATSPYRGGSYEQYF
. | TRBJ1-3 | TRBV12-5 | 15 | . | TGTGCTAGTGGTTTAGGGGCCGAACGCGGAAACACCATATATTTT | CASGLGAERGNTIYF
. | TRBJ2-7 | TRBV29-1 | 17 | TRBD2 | TGCAGCGTTGAAGAGTGGCGGGAGGGCCAGGTCTGGCACGAGCAGTACTTC | CSVEEWREGQVWHEQYF
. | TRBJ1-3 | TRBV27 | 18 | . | TGTGCCAGCAGTCCACAGGTTGGGGGGACTGGGTCTGGAAACACCATATATTTT | CASSPQVGGTGSGNTIYF
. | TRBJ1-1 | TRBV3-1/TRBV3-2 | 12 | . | TGTGCCAGCAGCCAAGGAGGGAGGGAGGCTTTCTTT | CASSQGGREAFF
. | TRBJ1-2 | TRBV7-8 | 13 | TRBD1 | TGTGCCAGCAGATCAGGGGGAAGGGATGGCTACACCTTC | CASRSGGRDGYTF
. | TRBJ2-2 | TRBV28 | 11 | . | TGTGCCGCCGCGGGCACCGGGGAGCTGTTTTTT | CAAAGTGELFF
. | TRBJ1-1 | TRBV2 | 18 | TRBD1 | TGTGCCAGCAGTGCCACCCGGGGCTTAGGGGGCATGAACACTGAAGCTTTCTTT | CASSATRGLGGMNTEAFF
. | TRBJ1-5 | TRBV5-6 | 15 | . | TGTGCCAGCAGCTTGGTGGGGGCTCTCAATCAGCCCCAGCATTTT | CASSLVGALNQPQHF
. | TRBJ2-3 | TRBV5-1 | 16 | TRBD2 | TGCGCCAGCAGCACGCCGGGACTAGCGGTCGCCGATACGCAGTATTTT | CASSTPGLAVADTQYF
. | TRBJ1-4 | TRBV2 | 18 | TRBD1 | TGTGCCAGCAGTGCCCCGACAGGGGGCAGGGCAACTAATGAAAAACTGTTTTTT | CASSAPTGGRATNEKLFF
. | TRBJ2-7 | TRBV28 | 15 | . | TGTGCCAGCAGTTTATTTGGGACAACCACCTACGAGCAGTACTTC | CASSLFGTTTYEQYF
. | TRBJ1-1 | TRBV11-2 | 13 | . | TGTGCCAGCATCTCTGCGGGGTACACTGAAGCTTTCTTT | CASISAGYTEAFF
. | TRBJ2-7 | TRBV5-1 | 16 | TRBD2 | TGCGCCAGCAGCTTGGCCCGGACTAGCGGCGCCTACGAGCAGTACTTC | CASSLARTSGAYEQYF